This is a list of T cell receptor beta chains from one sample in a study of HIV-infected children after antiretroviral therapy interruption. TCRdb itself ran the 3' RACE reads through MiXCR, one entry per CDR3 protein. The sample carries 90,000 or so distinct CDR3 sequences, less than 7% recorded once. The material was CD45RA+ CD4+ T cells from PBMCs, pooled from several time points, obtained from a donor given antiretroviral therapy, either interrupted or continuous. The receptor source for this set is a pool of human donors with HIV. The CDR3 runs from the conserved cysteine through the conserved F or W. The D gene is left open where the match is weak. Size is stated for part of the rows, as once, few or many counts, or as a class when the clone is expanded.

v_call	j_call	clone_size	d_call	cdr3_nt	cdr3_aa
TRBV5-1	TRBJ2-7	few	TRBD2	TGCGCCAGCAGCAAGCCGGGGGGGGCAAGGGAGCAGTACTTC	CASSKPGGAREQYF
TRBV5-4	TRBJ2-3	NA	TRBD1	TGTGCCAGCAGCCGGGACAGGGGGCTAACGGATACGCAGTATTTT	CASSRDRGLTDTQYF
TRBV7-8	TRBJ1-4	many	NA	TGTGCCAGCAGCAGGACTGTGGGGTTTCCAATATCGCAAACTAATGAAAAACTGTTTTTT	CASSRTVGFPISQTNEKLFF
TRBV7-8	TRBJ2-4	many	TRBD2	TGTGCCAGCAGCTTAGCTCTCGGGACTAGACTGAACATTCAGTACTTC	CASSLALGTRLNIQYF
TRBV12-5	TRBJ2-1	many	NA	TGTGCTAGTGGTCAGGGTAGCTCCTACAATGAGCAGTTCTTC	CASGQGSSYNEQFF
TRBV2	TRBJ1-3	few	NA	TGTGCCAGCAGTGAGGCAGGCGTCTCTGGAAACACCATATATTTT	CASSEAGVSGNTIYF
TRBV4-1	TRBJ2-3	many	NA	TGCGCCAGCAGCCAGCCCGCAGATACGCAGTATTTT	CASSQPADTQYF
TRBV20-1	TRBJ2-1	many	TRBD2	TGCAGTGCTAGAGATGTTAGCGGGGGGGCGCAAAATGAGCAGTTCTTC	CSARDVSGGAQNEQFF
TRBV20-1	TRBJ2-7	few	NA	TGCAGTGCTAGTTTTGAGCGGAGCGAGCAGTACTTC	CSASFERSEQYF
TRBV30	TRBJ1-1	many	NA	TGTGCCTGGAGTGTACCCATTCGACTGAGTTTGAACACTGAAGCTTTCTTT	CAWSVPIRLSLNTEAFF
TRBV5-4	TRBJ1-5	many	NA	TGTGCCAGCAGCTTGAAAGAGCAGGCGATTAGCAATCAGCCCCAGCATTTT	CASSLKEQAISNQPQHF
TRBV2	TRBJ1-1	many	NA	TGTGCCAGCGAGAAAAGGGCCCCCTGGAACACTGAAGCTTTCTTT	CASEKRAPWNTEAFF
TRBV6-1	TRBJ1-1	many	NA	TGTGCCAGCAGTATATCACCCGGGACACTAGCTTTCTTT	CASSISPGTLAFF
TRBV20-1	TRBJ1-1	few	TRBD1	TGCAGTGCTAGAAGACACCGGGACAGGACAATGAACACTGAAGCTTTCTTT	CSARRHRDRTMNTEAFF
TRBV7-2	TRBJ2-7	many	NA	TGTGCCAGCAGCTTACAGGCAAGCTACGAGCAGTACTTC	CASSLQASYEQYF
TRBV7-8	TRBJ1-6	many	NA	TGTGCCAGCAGCCAAAACAGGGTAGAACCCCTCCACTTT	CASSQNRVEPLHF
TRBV30	TRBJ1-2	many	NA	TGTGCCTGGAGTAAAGACAGATATGGCTACACCTTC	CAWSKDRYGYTF
TRBV12-3/TRBV12-4	TRBJ2-1	many	NA	TGTGCCAGCAGTTTTCAGGATTCGTCCTACAATGAGCAGTTCTTC	CASSFQDSSYNEQFF
TRBV5-1	TRBJ2-6	many	NA	TGCGCCAGCAGCTTGACAGCTGGATCCGGGGCCAACGTCCTGACTTTC	CASSLTAGSGANVLTF
TRBV30	TRBJ1-1	many	NA	TGTGCCTGGAGCATCGGGGGGCACACTGAAGCTTTCTTT	CAWSIGGHTEAFF
TRBV2	TRBJ2-1	many	NA	TGTGCCAGCAGTGAAATACGAACCTCCTACAATGAGCAGTTCTTC	CASSEIRTSYNEQFF
TRBV12-3/TRBV12-4	TRBJ1-2	many	TRBD1	TGTGCCAGCGGGGTTAACAGGGGTCAACCTAACCGTCACTATGGCTACACCTTC	CASGVNRGQPNRHYGYTF
TRBV11-2	TRBJ1-2	many	NA	TGTGCCAGCAGCTTAGAATTGTCAGGGAGTGGCTACACCTTC	CASSLELSGSGYTF
TRBV29-1	TRBJ1-2	many	TRBD1	TGCAGCGTTGTAAACAGGGGAGGCTATGGCTACACCTTC	CSVVNRGGYGYTF
TRBV24-1	TRBJ2-1	many	TRBD2	TGTGCCACCAGTGATTTGAGGACTAGCTTCGATGAGCAGTTCTTC	CATSDLRTSFDEQFF
TRBV15	TRBJ1-6	many	NA	TGTGCCACCAGCGGAGAGACAGTGCCCTTCGTTTCACCCCTCCACTTT	CATSGETVPFVSPLHF
TRBV5-1	TRBJ2-5	many	NA	TGCGCCAGCAGCTTGGGGGCGGCGGCCGCAGGGGCCCAGTACTTC	CASSLGAAAAGAQYF
TRBV7-9	TRBJ2-3	many	TRBD2	TGTGCCACCCTCAACCCGGGGACTAGCGGGAGGACAGATACGCAGTATTTT	CATLNPGTSGRTDTQYF
TRBV7-9	TRBJ1-4	many	NA	TGTGCCAGCAGCCCTGAAGTTGGTGGGGAACTGTTTTTT	CASSPEVGGELFF
TRBV5-1	TRBJ1-1	many	TRBD1	TGCGCCAGCAGATCTACAGGGGGCACTGAAGCTTTCTTT	CASRSTGGTEAFF
TRBV6-1	TRBJ1-5	many	NA	TGTGCCCGCTTTGTAAGGAAGGGCAATCAGCCCCAGCATTTT	CARFVRKGNQPQHF
TRBV7-9	TRBJ2-7	many	NA	TGTGCCAGCAGCTTAGAGCGGACCAGCTACGAGCAGTACTTC	CASSLERTSYEQYF
TRBV29-1	TRBJ2-5	many	TRBD2	TGCAGCGTGGCTAGCGGCCAAGAGACCCAGTACTTC	CSVASGQETQYF
TRBV5-1	TRBJ2-1	NA	NA	TGCGCCAGCAGCTCTGGAGGGTGGTCCAGGGAGCAGTTCTTC	CASSSGGWSREQFF
TRBV5-1	TRBJ2-3	many	NA	TGCGCCAGCAGCTTGTTTCCTGGCGCAGATACGCAGTATTTT	CASSLFPGADTQYF
TRBV12-3/TRBV12-4	TRBJ1-1	many	NA	TGTGCCAGCAGTTTTGCAGGACAAAACACTGAAGCTTTCTTT	CASSFAGQNTEAFF
TRBV30	TRBJ1-2	few	NA	TGTGCCGGGACTCCGGATAGGGAATATGGCTACACCTTC	CAGTPDREYGYTF
TRBV2	TRBJ2-5	NA	NA	TGTGCCAGCAGGGAGACACCTGGGGTGGAGACCCAGTACTTC	CASRETPGVETQYF
TRBV6-4	TRBJ2-1	many	NA	TGTGCCAGCAGTGAAGGAATGGACAGACTGGGCAATGAGCAGTTCTTC	CASSEGMDRLGNEQFF
TRBV3-1	TRBJ2-7	NA	NA	TGTGCCAGCAGCCGGGGGGTGGCCTACGAGCAGTACTTC	CASSRGVAYEQYF
TRBV27	TRBJ2-1	many	TRBD2	TGTGCCAGCAGTTTAGGGGACGGAAGACTAGGACTAGCCCCGTTCTTC	CASSLGDGRLGLAPFF
TRBV2	TRBJ2-1	few	NA	TGTGCCAGCAGTGACGGGCAGGGTGCGGGTAATGAGCAGTTCTTC	CASSDGQGAGNEQFF